This T cell receptor beta chain came from a study of cytomegalovirus exposure and HLA in healthy donors. Study observations and caveats: TCR beta V- and J-gene trimming was later associated with a missense DCLRE1C variant.

A word on this clone: The antigen remains unidentified.

Both 60 Vbeta primers and 13 Jbeta primers went into the PCR. Libraries were prepared by immunoSEQ multiplex PCR; TCRdb keeps only in-frame clonotypes and omits some of them. Altogether tens of thousands of clones are present, 76% being singletons, with the ten largest covering roughly 4.8%. Sequences were obtained from PBMCs. The sequence was obtained from a man aged 25-40 years in good health and CMV-seropositive.

As DNA, the CDR3 is TGTGCCAGCAGCTTGGCGGGGGATTATAGCAATCAGCCCCAGCATTTT. Translating it yields CASSLAGDYSNQPQHF. This rearrangement joins TRBV5-5 to TRBJ1-5, with D possibly TRBD1 on 5 matching bases. The V gene lost 0 bases and the J gene lost 0 bases, with 10 bases spanning the gap. The CDR3 loop spans 16 amino acids. Germline loops: CDR1 SGHKS, CDR2 YYEKEE (reference sequence).